Listed below are T cell receptor beta chains from one sample, sequenced in a study of T cell repertoires in cytomegalovirus infection. TCRdb reprocessed the reads with MiXCR, giving one entry per CDR3 protein. The sample has 200,000 to 250,000 distinct CDR3 sequences, around 6.2% seen once. What was sequenced was PBMCs. These receptors were collected from a human donor in good health (CMV status not recorded). Some clones in this sample may be carry-over from other donors' samples. The CDR3 runs from the conserved cysteine through the conserved F or W. A D gene is named only where the DNA matches it firmly. Clone size is stated in some rows and not others, as once, few, many or a class when expanded.

V gene: TRBV28; J gene: TRBJ1-1; D gene: TRBD1; clone size: few; CDR3 length: 15; CDR3 protein: CASRGPGGANTEAFF; CDR3 DNA: TGTGCCAGCAGAGGACCAGGGGGCGCGAACACTGAAGCTTTCTTT
V gene: TRBV19; J gene: TRBJ2-3; D gene: .; clone size: many; CDR3 length: 16; CDR3 protein: CASSSSRDSGARTQYF; CDR3 DNA: TGTGCCAGTAGTAGTTCCCGGGACAGCGGGGCGAGGACGCAGTATTTT
V gene: TRBV3-1; J gene: TRBJ1-1; D gene: .; clone size: many; CDR3 length: 13; CDR3 protein: CASSQGPNTEAFF; CDR3 DNA: TGTGCCAGCAGCCAGGGCCCGAACACTGAAGCTTTCTTT
V gene: TRBV11-3; J gene: TRBJ1-3; D gene: .; clone size: .; CDR3 length: 13; CDR3 protein: CASSLDRRDTIYF; CDR3 DNA: TGTGCCAGCAGCTTAGACCGGCGGGACACCATATATTTT
V gene: TRBV29-1; J gene: TRBJ2-1; D gene: .; clone size: many; CDR3 length: 15; CDR3 protein: CSVGGRTKGYNEQFF; CDR3 DNA: TGCAGCGTTGGAGGACGGACAAAGGGTTACAATGAGCAGTTCTTC
V gene: TRBV7-2; J gene: TRBJ2-2; D gene: .; clone size: many; CDR3 length: 16; CDR3 protein: CASSLAKGTSTGELFF; CDR3 DNA: TGTGCCAGCAGCTTAGCGAAGGGGACGTCCACCGGGGAGCTGTTTTTT
V gene: TRBV6-1; J gene: TRBJ2-3; D gene: .; clone size: many; CDR3 length: 16; CDR3 protein: CASSYGDRVSTDTQYF; CDR3 DNA: TGTGCCAGCAGCTACGGGGATCGGGTTAGCACAGATACGCAGTATTTT
V gene: TRBV13; J gene: TRBJ2-2; D gene: .; clone size: .; CDR3 length: 19; CDR3 protein: CASSLGLVSYAANTGELFF; CDR3 DNA: TGTGCCAGCAGCTTAGGCCTGGTTTCCTACGCCGCGAACACCGGGGAGCTGTTTTTT
V gene: TRBV19; J gene: TRBJ2-1; D gene: TRBD2; clone size: few; CDR3 length: 17; CDR3 protein: CASSIRLAGAIINEQFF; CDR3 DNA: TGTGCCAGTAGTATAAGGCTAGCGGGGGCGATTATCAATGAGCAGTTCTTC
V gene: TRBV6-2/TRBV6-3; J gene: TRBJ2-7; D gene: TRBD1; clone size: many; CDR3 length: 14; CDR3 protein: CASTLSGQPYEQYF; CDR3 DNA: TGTGCCAGCACTCTGTCGGGACAGCCCTACGAGCAGTACTTC
V gene: TRBV19; J gene: TRBJ2-3; D gene: .; clone size: many; CDR3 length: 18; CDR3 protein: CASSIRLPRATSTDTQYF; CDR3 DNA: TGTGCCAGTAGTATCAGGCTCCCCAGGGCCACTAGCACAGATACGCAGTATTTT
V gene: TRBV7-8; J gene: TRBJ2-1; D gene: .; clone size: many; CDR3 length: 18; CDR3 protein: CASSLGRGRLGDYNEQFF; CDR3 DNA: TGTGCCAGCAGCTTAGGGAGGGGGCGACTAGGCGATTACAATGAGCAGTTCTTC
V gene: TRBV2; J gene: TRBJ1-2; D gene: .; clone size: many; CDR3 length: 13; CDR3 protein: CASRTDSLYGYTF; CDR3 DNA: TGTGCCAGCAGGACGGACAGTTTATATGGCTACACCTTC
V gene: TRBV12-3/TRBV12-4; J gene: TRBJ2-1; D gene: TRBD1; clone size: many; CDR3 length: 15; CDR3 protein: CASSLDRGIYNEQFF; CDR3 DNA: TGTGCCAGCAGTTTAGACAGGGGGATTTACAATGAGCAGTTCTTC
V gene: TRBV11-3; J gene: TRBJ2-1; D gene: TRBD2; clone size: .; CDR3 length: 15; CDR3 protein: CASSLGLAGDREQFF; CDR3 DNA: TGTGCCAGCAGCCTTGGACTAGCGGGGGATCGTGAGCAGTTCTTC
V gene: TRBV9; J gene: TRBJ1-4; D gene: TRBD1; clone size: few; CDR3 length: 14; CDR3 protein: CASSAGTGSEKLFF; CDR3 DNA: TGTGCCAGCAGCGCCGGGACAGGGAGTGAAAAACTGTTTTTT
V gene: TRBV7-8; J gene: TRBJ2-5; D gene: .; clone size: many; CDR3 length: 12; CDR3 protein: CASSSLIGTQYF; CDR3 DNA: TGTGCCAGCAGCTCTCTCATAGGGACCCAGTACTTC
V gene: TRBV29-1; J gene: TRBJ1-2; D gene: TRBD1; clone size: few; CDR3 length: 12; CDR3 protein: CSDGTGGSGYTF; CDR3 DNA: TGCAGCGATGGGACAGGCGGTAGTGGCTACACCTTC
V gene: TRBV20-1; J gene: TRBJ1-6; D gene: .; clone size: .; CDR3 length: 16; CDR3 protein: CSARAPGRSYNSPLHF; CDR3 DNA: TGCAGTGCTAGGGCCCCCGGGAGGTCCTATAATTCACCCCTCCACTTT
V gene: TRBV6-2/TRBV6-3; J gene: TRBJ2-2; D gene: TRBD2; clone size: many; CDR3 length: 16; CDR3 protein: CASGGTSGANTGELFF; CDR3 DNA: TGTGCCAGCGGAGGGACTAGCGGGGCGAACACCGGGGAGCTGTTTTTT
V gene: TRBV6-5; J gene: TRBJ1-5; D gene: .; clone size: few; CDR3 length: 15; CDR3 protein: CASSLRVNSNQPQHF; CDR3 DNA: TGTGCCAGCAGTTTACGGGTCAATAGCAATCAGCCCCAGCATTTT
V gene: TRBV29-1; J gene: TRBJ2-1; D gene: .; clone size: many; CDR3 length: 9; CDR3 protein: CSVAGEQFF; CDR3 DNA: TGCAGCGTTGCGGGTGAGCAGTTCTTC
V gene: TRBV7-2; J gene: TRBJ2-7; D gene: .; clone size: many; CDR3 length: 13; CDR3 protein: CASSLKRGNEQYF; CDR3 DNA: TGTGCCAGCAGCTTAAAAAGGGGCAACGAGCAGTACTTC
V gene: TRBV6-2/TRBV6-3; J gene: TRBJ1-5; D gene: .; clone size: many; CDR3 length: 15; CDR3 protein: CASSPGAGLNQPQHF; CDR3 DNA: TGTGCCAGCAGCCCCGGGGCAGGCCTCAATCAGCCCCAGCATTTT
V gene: TRBV20-1; J gene: TRBJ2-7; D gene: TRBD1; clone size: once; CDR3 length: 15; CDR3 protein: CSARDGQGATYEQYF; CDR3 DNA: TGCAGTGCTAGGGACGGACAGGGGGCCACCTACGAGCAGTACTTC
V gene: TRBV5-1; J gene: TRBJ2-6; D gene: .; clone size: many; CDR3 length: 14; CDR3 protein: CASSPVSGANVLTF; CDR3 DNA: TGCGCCAGCAGCCCAGTATCTGGGGCCAACGTCCTGACTTTC
V gene: TRBV5-1; J gene: TRBJ2-7; D gene: .; clone size: many; CDR3 length: 17; CDR3 protein: CASSFSTSPGLFYEQYF; CDR3 DNA: TGCGCCAGCAGCTTTTCGACCTCACCGGGCCTATTTTACGAGCAGTACTTC